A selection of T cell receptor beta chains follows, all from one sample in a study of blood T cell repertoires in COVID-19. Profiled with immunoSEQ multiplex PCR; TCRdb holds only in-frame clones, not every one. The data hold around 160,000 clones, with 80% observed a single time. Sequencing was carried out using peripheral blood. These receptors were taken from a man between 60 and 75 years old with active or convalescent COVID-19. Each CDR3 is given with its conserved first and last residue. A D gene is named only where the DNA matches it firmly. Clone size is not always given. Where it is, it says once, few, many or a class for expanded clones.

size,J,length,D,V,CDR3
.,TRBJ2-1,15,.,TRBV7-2,CASSLVPQGYNEQFF
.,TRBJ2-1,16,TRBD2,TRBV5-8,CASSLESRLAGNEQFF
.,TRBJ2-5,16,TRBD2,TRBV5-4,CASSSTGLGPQETQYF
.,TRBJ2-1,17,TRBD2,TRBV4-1,CASSRVQTSAAGNEQFF
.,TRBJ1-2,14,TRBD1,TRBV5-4,CASRLQGADYGYTF
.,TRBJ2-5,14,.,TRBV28,CASSPQGRQETQYF
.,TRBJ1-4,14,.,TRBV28,CASSSRVTNEKLFF
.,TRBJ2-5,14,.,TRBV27,CASSPRRGQESQYF
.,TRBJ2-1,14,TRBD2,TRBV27,CASSLSGREAEQFF
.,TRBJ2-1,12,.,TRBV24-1,CATSDSRGEQFF
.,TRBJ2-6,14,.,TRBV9,CASMQGAGANVLTF
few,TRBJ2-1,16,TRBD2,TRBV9,CASSVGGLAGRPEQFF
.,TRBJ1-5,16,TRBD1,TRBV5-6,CASSLGTGYSNQPQHF
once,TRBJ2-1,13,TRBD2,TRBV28,CASTNGGRNEQFF
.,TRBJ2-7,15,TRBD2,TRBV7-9,CASSATSGSLYEQYF
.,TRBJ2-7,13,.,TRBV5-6,CASTPGYSYEQYF
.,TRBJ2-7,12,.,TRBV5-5,CASSLELGEQYF
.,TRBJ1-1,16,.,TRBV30,CAWAPGRSTGNTEAFF